Listed below are T cell receptor beta chains from one sample, sequenced in a study of shared clonotypes between healthy human individuals. Libraries were prepared by immunoSEQ multiplex PCR; TCRdb keeps only in-frame clonotypes and omits some of them. The sample holds 550,000 to 750,000 clones; around 92% are singletons and the top ten take roughly 24%. Sequencing input: naive CD8+ T cells sorted from blood. These receptors originate from a young man in good health. Both conserved end residues are part of each CDR3. D genes are given only for firm matches. Size tells how often a clone was seen (once, few, many) or the class of an expanded clone, and some rows leave it out.

j_call | clone_size | d_call | v_call | cdr3_aa | cdr3_nt
TRBJ2-3 | once | TRBD2 | TRBV10-2 | CASSESWREVGRTDTQYF | TGCGCCAGCAGTGAGTCGTGGCGGGAGGTCGGTCGTACGGATACGCAGTATTTT
TRBJ2-1 | - | - | TRBV29-1 | CSVDGGRYNEQFF | TGCAGCGTTGACGGGGGGCGCTACAATGAGCAGTTCTTC
TRBJ2-7 | once | - | TRBV7-8 | CASSLALQGYYEQYF | TGTGCCAGCAGCTTAGCGCTACAGGGATACTACGAGCAGTACTTC
TRBJ2-7 | - | - | TRBV27 | CASSLSPGEISYEQYF | TGTGCCAGCAGTTTATCCCCGGGAGAGATTAGCTACGAGCAGTACTTC
TRBJ2-5 | - | - | TRBV28 | CASSFRRRLETQYF | TGTGCCAGCAGTTTCCGGCGGAGACTAGAGACCCAGTACTTC
TRBJ2-4 | - | - | TRBV30 | CAMDGVAKNIQYF | TGTGCCATGGACGGTGTAGCCAAAAACATTCAGTACTTC
TRBJ1-1 | - | - | TRBV6-6 | CASTGGEAFF | TGTGCCTCTACGGGAGGGGAAGCTTTCTTT
TRBJ2-7 | - | - | TRBV6-5 | CASSYSIYNYEQYF | TGTGCCAGCAGTTACTCGATTTACAACTACGAGCAGTACTTC
TRBJ2-7 | - | - | TRBV9 | CASSVVEGEQYF | TGTGCCAGCAGCGTAGTAGAGGGCGAGCAGTACTTC
TRBJ2-1 | - | TRBD2 | TRBV9 | CASSPLTSLRHEQFF | TGTGCCAGCAGCCCTCTGACTAGCCTGCGCCATGAGCAGTTCTTC
TRBJ2-6 | once | - | TRBV5-1 | CASSFTGSYLSGANVLTF | TGCGCCAGCAGCTTCACAGGGTCCTACTTATCTGGGGCCAACGTCCTGACTTTC
TRBJ2-7 | - | TRBD1 | TRBV28 | CAITTGVYEQYF | TGTGCCATCACGACAGGGGTCTACGAGCAGTACTTC
TRBJ1-1 | - | TRBD1 | TRBV27 | CASSRQGLNTEAFF | TGTGCCAGCTCCAGACAGGGCCTGAACACTGAAGCTTTCTTT
TRBJ1-4 | - | TRBD1 | TRBV5-1 | CASSTGQGAGEKLFF | TGCGCCAGCAGCACGGGACAGGGGGCCGGGGAAAAACTGTTTTTT
TRBJ2-1 | few | TRBD2 | TRBV27 | CASSPSSGPHNEQFF | TGTGCCAGCAGTCCCTCTAGCGGGCCGCACAATGAGCAGTTCTTC
TRBJ2-5 | - | - | TRBV10-3 | CAISSPDSQETQYF | TGTGCCATCTCCTCGCCAGACAGTCAAGAGACCCAGTACTTC
TRBJ2-7 | - | - | TRBV14 | CASSLYTGTNSYEQYF | TGTGCCAGCAGCCTTTACACAGGGACCAACTCCTACGAGCAGTACTTC
TRBJ2-1 | - | - | TRBV5-6 | CASSLGDNEQFF | TGTGCCAGCAGCTTGGGAGACAATGAGCAGTTCTTC
TRBJ2-7 | - | - | TRBV5-8 | CASSLEQGSYEQYF | TGTGCCAGCAGCTTGGAGCAGGGTTCCTACGAGCAGTACTTC
TRBJ1-1 | - | - | TRBV10-3 | CAISSGNTEAFF | TGTGCCATCAGTTCCGGGAACACTGAAGCTTTCTTT
TRBJ2-7 | - | TRBD2 | TRBV6-1 | CASSAGGGRSYEQYF | TGTGCCAGCAGTGCCGGGGGGGGTAGGTCCTACGAGCAGTACTTC
TRBJ1-3 | - | - | TRBV29-1 | CSVGTISGNTIYF | TGCAGCGTTGGGACTATCTCTGGAAACACCATATATTTT
TRBJ1-2 | - | - | TRBV4-1 | CASSQPSYPQEGYGYTF | TGCGCCAGCAGCCAACCTAGTTACCCCCAGGAGGGCTATGGCTACACCTTC
TRBJ1-4 | - | - | TRBV6-6 | CASSSWTATNEKLFF | TGTGCCAGCAGTTCTTGGACAGCGACTAATGAAAAACTGTTTTTT
TRBJ1-3 | - | TRBD1 | TRBV29-1 | CSVESVDQGAGNTIYF | TGCAGCGTTGAATCGGTCGACCAGGGGGCTGGAAACACCATATATTTT
TRBJ2-3 | - | - | TRBV10-3 | CAIRGTSTDTQYF | TGTGCCATCAGGGGGACTAGCACAGATACGCAGTATTTT
TRBJ2-3 | - | - | TRBV4-1 | CASSQGASARTDTQYF | TGCGCCAGCAGCCAAGGGGCTAGCGCCCGCACAGATACGCAGTATTTT
TRBJ2-1 | - | - | TRBV7-9 | CASSLRTSPANEQFF | TGTGCCAGCAGCTTACGCACGTCTCCCGCTAATGAGCAGTTCTTC
TRBJ2-7 | - | TRBD1 | TRBV2 | CASRADRGWPYEQYF | TGTGCCAGCAGGGCGGACAGGGGTTGGCCCTACGAGCAGTACTTC
TRBJ1-1 | - | - | TRBV28 | CASSLVPTAVEAFF | TGTGCCAGCAGTTTAGTCCCGACGGCAGTTGAAGCTTTCTTT
TRBJ2-7 | - | - | TRBV10-3 | CAISEERPYEQYF | TGTGCCATCAGTGAGGAAAGACCCTACGAGCAGTACTTC
TRBJ2-1 | - | TRBD1 | TRBV11-2 | CASSSEDRDEQFF | TGTGCCAGCAGCTCCGAGGACAGGGATGAGCAGTTCTTC
TRBJ2-7 | - | - | TRBV7-9 | CASSSTRDRFYEQYF | TGTGCCAGCAGCTCCACTAGGGACCGCTTCTACGAGCAGTACTTC
TRBJ1-1 | - | TRBD1 | TRBV25-1 | CASGQGASTEAFF | TGTGCCAGTGGACAGGGGGCGTCCACTGAAGCTTTCTTT
TRBJ2-2 | - | - | TRBV11-2 | CASSLENTGELFF | TGTGCCAGCAGCTTAGAAAATACCGGGGAGCTGTTTTTT
TRBJ1-4 | - | - | TRBV20-1 | CSASQNEKLFF | TGCAGTGCTAGTCAGAATGAAAAACTGTTTTTT
TRBJ1-2 | - | - | TRBV6-6 | CASSYRAEVYGYTF | TGTGCCAGCAGTTACCGGGCAGAGGTATATGGCTACACCTTC
TRBJ2-7 | - | - | TRBV7-8 | CASSSEQAKRFYEQYF | TGTGCCAGCAGTTCGGAGCAGGCCAAGCGGTTCTACGAGCAGTACTTC
TRBJ1-2 | - | - | TRBV27 | CASSLVTGGGGYTF | TGTGCCAGCAGTTTAGTCACGGGTGGAGGTGGCTACACCTTC
TRBJ2-7 | - | - | TRBV7-6 | CASSPRPSDPEQYF | TGTGCCAGCAGCCCCCGTCCGTCGGATCCCGAGCAGTACTTC
TRBJ2-1 | - | - | TRBV2 | CASSEIGSIGVGSYNEQFF | TGTGCCAGCAGTGAAATAGGCTCCATTGGGGTCGGCTCCTACAATGAGCAGTTCTTC
TRBJ1-4 | - | - | TRBV30 | CAWSEIEKLFF | TGTGCCTGGAGTGAAATAGAAAAACTGTTTTTT
TRBJ1-1 | - | - | TRBV7-2 | CASSLDMPGEQAFF | TGTGCCAGCAGCTTAGATATGCCGGGGGAACAAGCTTTCTTT
TRBJ2-1 | once | - | TRBV13 | CASSLPLGKFF | TGTGCCAGCAGCCTCCCCCTCGGTAAGTTCTTC
TRBJ2-7 | - | - | TRBV10-2 | CASSEWTVRTYEQYF | TGCGCCAGCAGTGAGTGGACAGTGCGCACCTACGAGCAGTACTTC
TRBJ1-4 | - | - | TRBV4-1 | CASSIVWENEKLFF | TGCGCCAGCAGCATTGTCTGGGAGAATGAAAAACTGTTTTTT
TRBJ2-1 | - | - | TRBV10-1 | CASSELGGGPNEQFF | TGCGCCAGCAGTGAGTTAGGGGGAGGGCCGAATGAGCAGTTCTTC